These T cell receptor beta chains were read from a single sample in a study of blood T cell repertoires in COVID-19. Produced via immunoSEQ multiplex PCR; TCRdb's table is partial and in-frame only. This sample has approximately 190,000 clones; about 80% occur once, and the top ten carry 6.5% to 9.5%. The sequencing sample was made of peripheral blood. All receptors come from a woman aged 55 to 70 with COVID-19, enrolled during active disease. Each CDR3 is given with its conserved first and last residue. Each record gives: J gene, V gene, clone size, D gene, CDR3 protein, CDR3 DNA. A D gene is named only where the DNA matches it firmly. A clone size is listed for some rows: how often the clone was seen (once, few, many), or a class if it is expanded.

TRBJ1-2 | TRBV28 | . | . | CASRFPGLLYGYTF | TGTGCCAGCAGGTTCCCCGGACTCCTCTATGGCTACACCTTC
TRBJ2-1 | TRBV6-5 | . | TRBD2 | CASSRGGRGEQFF | TGTGCCAGCAGCCGGGGCGGGAGGGGTGAGCAGTTCTTC
TRBJ1-5 | TRBV12-5 | . | TRBD1 | CASGPWTGGGQPQHF | TGTGCTAGTGGTCCATGGACAGGGGGCGGTCAGCCCCAGCATTTT
TRBJ2-1 | TRBV7-8 | . | TRBD2 | CASRAGGSYNEQFF | TGTGCCAGCAGGGCGGGGGGTTCCTACAATGAGCAGTTCTTC
TRBJ1-6 | TRBV9 | . | TRBD1 | CASSPSFGTGNNSPLHF | TGTGCCAGCAGCCCATCTTTCGGGACAGGGAATAATTCACCCCTCCACTTT
TRBJ1-5 | TRBV6-4 | . | TRBD1 | CASSDSIWDSGKYSNQPQHF | TGTGCCAGCAGTGACTCGATTTGGGACAGCGGCAAATATAGCAATCAGCCCCAGCATTTT
TRBJ2-1 | TRBV5-1 | once | . | CASSFPGDPYNEQFF | TGCGCCAGCAGCTTCCCGGGGGATCCCTACAATGAGCAGTTCTTC
TRBJ1-2 | TRBV6-5 | . | . | CASSRGPLYGYTF | TGTGCCAGCAGTCGCGGGCCCCTATATGGCTACACCTTC
TRBJ2-2 | TRBV28 | . | . | CASSPPTGNTGELFF | TGTGCCAGCAGTCCTCCGACAGGGAACACCGGGGAGCTGTTTTTT
TRBJ2-1 | TRBV7-2 | once | . | CASSLALERVEQFF | TGTGCCAGCAGCTTAGCCCTAGAGAGGGTTGAGCAGTTCTTC
TRBJ2-3 | TRBV5-1 | . | TRBD1 | CASSLGGGRTDTQYF | TGCGCCAGCAGCTTGGGAGGGGGCCGCACAGATACGCAGTATTTT
TRBJ2-5 | TRBV28 | . | . | CASSRQDNPSLQETQYF | TGTGCCAGCAGTAGGCAGGACAACCCCTCATTGCAAGAGACCCAGTACTTC
TRBJ1-1 | TRBV19 | . | . | CASSILPGGEAFF | TGTGCCAGTAGTATACTCCCCGGAGGGGAAGCTTTCTTT
TRBJ2-6 | TRBV11-1 | . | . | CASSLASWGAGANVLTF | TGTGCCAGCAGCTTAGCATCGTGGGGCGCTGGGGCCAACGTCCTGACTTTC
TRBJ2-2 | TRBV27 | . | TRBD2 | CASSILAGGPTGELFF | TGTGCCAGCAGCATACTAGCGGGAGGTCCTACCGGGGAGCTGTTTTTT
TRBJ1-4 | TRBV30 | . | TRBD1 | CAWTDRGSPNEKLFF | TGTGCCTGGACGGACAGGGGCTCACCTAATGAAAAACTGTTTTTT
TRBJ1-6 | TRBV10-3 | few | . | CAIARSYNSPLHF | TGTGCCATCGCGCGCTCCTATAATTCACCCCTCCACTTT
TRBJ2-7 | TRBV11-2 | . | TRBD2 | CASSPSGWGHEQYF | TGTGCCAGCAGTCCTAGCGGATGGGGCCACGAGCAGTACTTC
TRBJ1-4 | TRBV2 | . | . | CASSVGGRSNEKLFF | TGTGCCAGCAGTGTGGGGGGGAGGTCTAATGAAAAACTGTTTTTT
TRBJ1-2 | TRBV28 | once | . | CASSSLDYGYTF | TGTGCCAGCAGTTCTCTTGACTATGGCTACACCTTC
TRBJ1-6 | TRBV3-1/TRBV3-2 | . | . | CASSQRGPNSPLHF | TGTGCCAGCAGCCAGCGGGGGCCTAATTCACCCCTCCACTTT
TRBJ2-1 | TRBV6-6 | . | TRBD1 | CASSSTGSLDYNEQFF | TGTGCCAGCAGTTCGACAGGGAGCTTGGACTACAATGAGCAGTTCTTC
TRBJ1-5 | TRBV24-1 | . | TRBD1 | CATSDRTGGYNQPQHF | TGTGCCACCAGTGATCGGACAGGGGGTTACAATCAGCCCCAGCATTTT
TRBJ1-1 | TRBV4-3 | . | . | CASSHDRGEAFF | TGCGCCAGCAGCCATGATCGCGGTGAAGCTTTCTTT
TRBJ2-5 | TRBV5-1 | . | TRBD2 | CASSLWLAGDQETQYF | TGCGCCAGCAGCTTGTGGCTAGCGGGGGATCAAGAGACCCAGTACTTC
TRBJ2-7 | TRBV7-2 | . | . | CASSLSSLSGAYEQYF | TGTGCCAGCAGCTTATCAAGTCTCTCAGGGGCCTACGAGCAGTACTTC
TRBJ2-1 | TRBV7-3 | few | . | CASSVHAPISSYNEQFF | TGTGCCAGCAGCGTCCACGCCCCGATTAGCTCCTACAATGAGCAGTTCTTC
TRBJ1-2 | TRBV5-1 | . | TRBD1 | CASAQGQGAGGYTF | TGCGCCAGCGCACAAGGACAGGGGGCTGGTGGCTACACCTTC
TRBJ1-4 | TRBV5-4 | . | TRBD1 | CASSSDRALKEKLFF | TGTGCCAGCAGCTCCGACAGGGCTCTGAAGGAAAAACTGTTTTTT
TRBJ2-7 | TRBV18 | few | . | CASSQGARYGQYF | TGTGCCAGCTCTCAAGGGGCTAGGTACGGGCAGTACTTC
TRBJ2-5 | TRBV10-3 | . | TRBD2 | CAISDRASGLQETQYF | TGTGCCATCAGTGATAGGGCTAGCGGGCTACAAGAGACCCAGTACTTC
TRBJ1-2 | TRBV30 | . | . | CAWSGPGATNYGYTF | TGTGCCTGGAGTGGGCCGGGAGCTACCAACTATGGCTACACCTTC